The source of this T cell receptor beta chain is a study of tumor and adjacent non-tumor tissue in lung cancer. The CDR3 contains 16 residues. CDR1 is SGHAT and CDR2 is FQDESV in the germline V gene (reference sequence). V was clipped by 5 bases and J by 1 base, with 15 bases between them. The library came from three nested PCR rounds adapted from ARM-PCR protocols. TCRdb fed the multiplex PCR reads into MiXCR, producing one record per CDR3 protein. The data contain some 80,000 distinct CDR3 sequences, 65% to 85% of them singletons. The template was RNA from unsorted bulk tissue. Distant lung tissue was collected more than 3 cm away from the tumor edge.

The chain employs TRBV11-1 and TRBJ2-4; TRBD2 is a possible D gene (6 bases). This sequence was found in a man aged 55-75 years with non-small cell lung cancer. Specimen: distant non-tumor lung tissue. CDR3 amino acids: CASSQTSGGAKNIQYF. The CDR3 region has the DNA TGTGCCAGCAGCCAGACTAGTGGGGGGGCCAAAAACATTCAGTACTTC.